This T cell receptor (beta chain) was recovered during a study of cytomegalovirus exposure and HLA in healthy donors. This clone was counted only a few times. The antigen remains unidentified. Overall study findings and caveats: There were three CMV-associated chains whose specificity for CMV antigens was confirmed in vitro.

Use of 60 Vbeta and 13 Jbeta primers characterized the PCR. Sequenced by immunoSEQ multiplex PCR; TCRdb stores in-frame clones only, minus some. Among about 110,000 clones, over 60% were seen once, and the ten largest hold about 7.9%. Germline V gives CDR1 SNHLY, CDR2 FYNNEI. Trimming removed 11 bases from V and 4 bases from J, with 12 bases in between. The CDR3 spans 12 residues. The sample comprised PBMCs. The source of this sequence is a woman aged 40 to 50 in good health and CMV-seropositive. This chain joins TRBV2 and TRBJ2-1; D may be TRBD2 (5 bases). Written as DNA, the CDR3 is TGTGCCGGGTCACCGGGATACAATGAGCAGTTCTTC. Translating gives CAGSPGYNEQFF.